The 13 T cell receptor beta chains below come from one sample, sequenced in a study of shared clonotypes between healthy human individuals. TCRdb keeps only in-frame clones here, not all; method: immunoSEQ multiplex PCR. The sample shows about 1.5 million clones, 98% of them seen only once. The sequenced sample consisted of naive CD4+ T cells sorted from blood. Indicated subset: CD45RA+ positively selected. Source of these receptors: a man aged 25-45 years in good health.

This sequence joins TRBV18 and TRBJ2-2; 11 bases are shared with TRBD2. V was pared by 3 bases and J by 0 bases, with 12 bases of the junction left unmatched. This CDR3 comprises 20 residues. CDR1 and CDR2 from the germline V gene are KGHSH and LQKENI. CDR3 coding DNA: TGTGCCAGCTCACCTACGAGCGCTACTAGCGGGGGATCGAACACCGGGGAGCTGTTTTTT. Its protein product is CASSPTSATSGGSNTGELFF. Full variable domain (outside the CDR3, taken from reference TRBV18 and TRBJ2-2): NAGVMQNPRHLVRRRGQEARLRCSPMKGHSHVYWYRQLPEEGLKFMVYLQKENIIDESGMPKERFSAEFPKEGPSILRIQQVVRGDSAAYFCASSPTSATSGGSNTGELFFGEGSRLTVL.

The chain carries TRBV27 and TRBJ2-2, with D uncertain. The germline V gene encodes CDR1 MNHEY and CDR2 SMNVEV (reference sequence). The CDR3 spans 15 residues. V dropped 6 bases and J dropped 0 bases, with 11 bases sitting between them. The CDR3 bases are TGTGCCAGCAGAATTGGACGGTCGAACACCGGGGAGCTGTTTTTT. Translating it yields CASRIGRSNTGELFF.

In DNA, the CDR3 is TGTGCCAGCATCGCGGCCGGGTCAAACGCTGAAGCTTTCTTT. This encodes CASIAAGSNAEAFF. V is TRBV28 and J is TRBJ1-1; D call uncertain. Trimming took off 7 bases at V and 6 bases at J, with 18 bases between the two ends. The CDR3 has 14 amino acids. The V gene's germline CDR1 is MDHEN and CDR2 SYDVKM.

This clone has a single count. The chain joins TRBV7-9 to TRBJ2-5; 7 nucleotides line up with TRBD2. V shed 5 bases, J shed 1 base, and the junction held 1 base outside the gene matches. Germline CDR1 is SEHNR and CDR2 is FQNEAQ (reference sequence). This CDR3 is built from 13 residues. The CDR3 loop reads CASSRTSQETQYF. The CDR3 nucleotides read TGTGCCAGCAGCAGGACTAGCCAAGAGACCCAGTACTTC.

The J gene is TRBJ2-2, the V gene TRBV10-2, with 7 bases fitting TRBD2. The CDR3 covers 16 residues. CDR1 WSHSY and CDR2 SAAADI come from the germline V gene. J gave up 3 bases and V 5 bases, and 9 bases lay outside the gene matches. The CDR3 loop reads CASSSLGREHTGELFF. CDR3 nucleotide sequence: TGCGCCAGCAGTTCACTCGGGCGGGAGCACACCGGGGAGCTGTTTTTT.

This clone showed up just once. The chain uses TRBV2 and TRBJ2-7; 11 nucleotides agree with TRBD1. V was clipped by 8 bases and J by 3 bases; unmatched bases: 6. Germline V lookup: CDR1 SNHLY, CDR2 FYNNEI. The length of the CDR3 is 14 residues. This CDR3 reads CASRRGQGGYEQYF. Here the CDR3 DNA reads TGTGCCAGCCGGCGGGGACAGGGGGGCTACGAGCAGTACTTC.

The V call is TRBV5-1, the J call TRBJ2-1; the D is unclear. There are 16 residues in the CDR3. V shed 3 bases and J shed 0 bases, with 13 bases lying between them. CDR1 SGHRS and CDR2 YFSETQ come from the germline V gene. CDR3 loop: CASSSVGAPSYNEQFF. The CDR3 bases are TGCGCCAGCAGCTCGGTCGGAGCGCCCTCCTACAATGAGCAGTTCTTC. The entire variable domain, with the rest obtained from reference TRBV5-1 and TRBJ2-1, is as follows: KAGVTQTPRYLIKTRGQQVTLSCSPISGHRSVSWYQQTPGQGLQFLFEYFSETQRNKGNFPGRFSGRQFSNSRSEMNVSTLELGDSALYLCASSSVGAPSYNEQFFGPGTRLTVL.

The CDR3 reads CASSLERGRTDTQYF. CDR3 DNA sequence: TGTGCCAGCAGTTTGGAGCGGGGCCGCACAGATACGCAGTATTTT. This sequence joins TRBV6-5 and TRBJ2-3, with 7 nucleotides matching TRBD2. Per germline, CDR1 MNHEY and CDR2 SVGAGI. With 4 bases clipped from V and 1 base from J, the junction kept 5 bases outside the gene matches. The CDR3 covers 15 residues.

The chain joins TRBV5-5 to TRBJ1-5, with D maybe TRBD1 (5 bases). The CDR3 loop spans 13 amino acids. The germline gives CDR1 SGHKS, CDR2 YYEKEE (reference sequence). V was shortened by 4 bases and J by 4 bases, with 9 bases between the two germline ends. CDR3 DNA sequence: TGTGCCAGCAGCATGGGGGTTAATCAGCCCCAGCATTTT. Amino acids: CASSMGVNQPQHF.

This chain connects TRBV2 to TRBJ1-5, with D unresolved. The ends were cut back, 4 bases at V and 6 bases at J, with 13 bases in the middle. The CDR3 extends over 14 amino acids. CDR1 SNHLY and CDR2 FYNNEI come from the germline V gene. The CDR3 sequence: CASSVQGSSQPQHF. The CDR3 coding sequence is TGTGCCAGCAGTGTACAAGGCTCCAGTCAGCCCCAGCATTTT.

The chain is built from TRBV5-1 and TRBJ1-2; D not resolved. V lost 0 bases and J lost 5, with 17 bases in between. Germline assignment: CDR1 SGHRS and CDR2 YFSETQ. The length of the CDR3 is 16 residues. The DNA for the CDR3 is TGCGCCAGCAGCTTGGCAGTCTCCACTCGAGGGTATGGCTACACCTTC. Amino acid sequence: CASSLAVSTRGYGYTF.

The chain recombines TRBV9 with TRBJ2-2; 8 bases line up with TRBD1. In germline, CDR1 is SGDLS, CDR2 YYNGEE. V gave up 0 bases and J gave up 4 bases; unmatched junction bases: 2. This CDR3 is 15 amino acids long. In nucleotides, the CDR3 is TGTGCCAGCAGCGTAGCACAGGGGGGCACCGGGGAGCTGTTTTTT. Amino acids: CASSVAQGGTGELFF.

The CDR3 region has the DNA TGTGCCAGCAGGCCACTAGCGGGAATGGTCACAGATACGCAGTATTTT. It codes for CASRPLAGMVTDTQYF. The rearrangement joins TRBV27 to TRBJ2-3, with 10 bases aligning to TRBD2. The CDR3 totals 16 residues. V lost 6 bases and J lost 2; bases outside the gene matches: 8. CDR1 and CDR2 (germline): MNHEY, SMNVEV (reference sequence).